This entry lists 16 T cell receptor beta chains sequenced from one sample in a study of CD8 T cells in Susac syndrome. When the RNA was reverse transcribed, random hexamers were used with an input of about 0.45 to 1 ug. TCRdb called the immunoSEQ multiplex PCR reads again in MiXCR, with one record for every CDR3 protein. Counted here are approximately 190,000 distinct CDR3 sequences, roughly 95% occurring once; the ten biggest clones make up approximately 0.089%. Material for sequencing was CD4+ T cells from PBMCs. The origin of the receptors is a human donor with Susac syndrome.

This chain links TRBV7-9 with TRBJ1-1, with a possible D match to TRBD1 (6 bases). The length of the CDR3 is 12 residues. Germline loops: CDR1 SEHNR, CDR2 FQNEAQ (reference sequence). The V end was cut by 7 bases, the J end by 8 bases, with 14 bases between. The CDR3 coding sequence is TGTGCCAGCAACTCACACAGGGCAGAAGCTTTCTTT. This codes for CASNSHRAEAFF.

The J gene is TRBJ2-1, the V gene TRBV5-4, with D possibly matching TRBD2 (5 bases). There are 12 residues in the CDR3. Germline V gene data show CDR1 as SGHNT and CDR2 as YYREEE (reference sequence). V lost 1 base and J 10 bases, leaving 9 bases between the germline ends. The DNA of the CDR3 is TGTGCCAGCAGCTTGACTAGAGGCGAGCAGTTCTTC. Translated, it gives CASSLTRGEQFF.

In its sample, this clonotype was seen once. This chain's CDR3 is CSARGGDTGELFF. In nucleotides, the CDR3 is TGCAGTGCTCGAGGGGGGGACACCGGGGAGCTGTTTTTT. The chain combines TRBV20-1 with TRBJ2-2, with TRBD2 as a possible D gene (7 bases). V was cut by 5 bases and J by 3 bases, with 10 bases left in between. The germline V gene has CDR1 DFQATT and CDR2 SNEGSKA (reference sequence). This CDR3 is built from 13 residues.

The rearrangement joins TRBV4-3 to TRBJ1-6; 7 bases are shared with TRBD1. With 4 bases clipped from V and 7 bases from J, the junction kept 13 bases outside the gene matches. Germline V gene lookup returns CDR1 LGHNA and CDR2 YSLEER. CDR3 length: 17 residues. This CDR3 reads CASSPIPTGKRNSPLHF. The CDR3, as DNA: TGCGCCAGCAGCCCAATACCGACAGGGAAGAGAAATTCACCCCTCCACTTT.

CDR3 bases: TGTGCTTGGGACCGGAGCTCCTATAATTCACCCCTCCACTTT. It codes for CAWDRSSYNSPLHF. The chain recombines TRBV30 with TRBJ1-6, with D tentatively TRBD1 (5 bases). The CDR3 contains 14 residues. Germline CDR1 and CDR2: GTSNPN and SVGIG (reference sequence).

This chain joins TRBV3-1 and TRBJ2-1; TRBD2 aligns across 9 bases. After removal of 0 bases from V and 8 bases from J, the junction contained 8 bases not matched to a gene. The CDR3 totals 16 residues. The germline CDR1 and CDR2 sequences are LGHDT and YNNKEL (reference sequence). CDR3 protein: CASSQDYGTSLYEQFF. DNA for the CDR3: TGTGCCAGCAGCCAAGATTACGGGACTAGCCTATATGAGCAGTTCTTC.

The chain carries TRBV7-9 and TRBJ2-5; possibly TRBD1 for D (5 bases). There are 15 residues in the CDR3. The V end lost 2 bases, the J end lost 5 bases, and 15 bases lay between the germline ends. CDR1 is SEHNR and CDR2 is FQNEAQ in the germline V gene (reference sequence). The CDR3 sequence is CASSLRSGLQETQYF. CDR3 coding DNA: TGTGCCAGCAGCTTAAGGTCAGGGCTGCAGGAGACCCAGTACTTC.

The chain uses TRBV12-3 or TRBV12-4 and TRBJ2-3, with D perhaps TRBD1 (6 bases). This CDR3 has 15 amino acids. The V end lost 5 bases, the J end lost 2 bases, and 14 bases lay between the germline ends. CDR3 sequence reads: CASSAWTDLTDTQYF. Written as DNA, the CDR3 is TGTGCCAGCAGTGCATGGACAGACCTCACAGATACGCAGTATTTT.

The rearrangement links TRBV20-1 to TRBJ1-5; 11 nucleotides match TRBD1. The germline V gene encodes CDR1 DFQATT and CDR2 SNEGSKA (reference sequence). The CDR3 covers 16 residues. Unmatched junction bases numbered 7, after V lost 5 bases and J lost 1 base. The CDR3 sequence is CSAGGQGDRSNQPQHF. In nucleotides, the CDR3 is TGCAGTGCTGGGGGACAGGGGGATCGGAGCAATCAGCCCCAGCATTTT.

The CDR3 DNA sequence: TGTGCCAGCAGCCAAGATGGGGTGGGAGCGGAGCAGTTCTTC. It encodes CASSQDGVGAEQFF. The chain links TRBV4-2 to TRBJ2-1, with D perhaps matching TRBD2 (5 bases). The CDR3 is 14 amino acids. Trimming removed 0 bases from V and 10 bases from J, with 13 bases in between. Germline lookup yields CDR1 LGHNA and CDR2 YNFKEQ.

Here the CDR3 DNA reads TGTGCCAGCAGTGATCCGGGACGAGCGGACGGGGAGACCCAGTACTTC. Its translation: CASSDPGRADGETQYF. V gene TRBV6-2 or TRBV6-3 combines with J gene TRBJ2-5; D assignment may be TRBD1 or TRBD2 (5 bases each). V shed 5 bases and J shed 5 bases, with 21 bases lying between them. The CDR3 spans 16 residues. Germline V gene data show CDR1 as MNHEY and CDR2 as SVGEGT.

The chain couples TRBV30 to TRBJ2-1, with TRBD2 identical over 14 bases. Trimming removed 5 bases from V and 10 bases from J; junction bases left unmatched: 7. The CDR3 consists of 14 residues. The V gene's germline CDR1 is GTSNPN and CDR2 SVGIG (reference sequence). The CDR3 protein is CAWARLAGGVEQFF. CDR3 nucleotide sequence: TGTGCCTGGGCGAGACTAGCGGGAGGGGTGGAGCAGTTCTTC.

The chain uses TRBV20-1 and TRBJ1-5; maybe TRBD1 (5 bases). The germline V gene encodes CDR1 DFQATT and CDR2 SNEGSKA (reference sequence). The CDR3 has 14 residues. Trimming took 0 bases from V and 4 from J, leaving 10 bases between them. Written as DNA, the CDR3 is TGCAGTGCTAGAGACCCCAGGGAAAATCAGCCCCAGCATTTT. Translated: CSARDPRENQPQHF.

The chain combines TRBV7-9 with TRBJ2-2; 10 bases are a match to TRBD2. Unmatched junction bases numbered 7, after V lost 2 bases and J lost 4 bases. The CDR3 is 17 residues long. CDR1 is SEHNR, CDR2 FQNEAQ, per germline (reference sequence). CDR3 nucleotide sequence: TGTGCCAGCAGCTTACTGGCTAGCGGGGGCCTCACCGGGGAGCTGTTTTTT. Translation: CASSLLASGGLTGELFF.

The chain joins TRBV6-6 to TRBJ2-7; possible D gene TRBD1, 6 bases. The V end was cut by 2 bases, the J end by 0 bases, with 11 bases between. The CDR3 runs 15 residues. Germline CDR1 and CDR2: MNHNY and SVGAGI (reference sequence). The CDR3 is CASSYPSGASYEQYF. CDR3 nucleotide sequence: TGTGCCAGCAGTTACCCCTCAGGGGCCTCCTACGAGCAGTACTTC.

CDR3: CASSSRDRDNEQFF. The CDR3 DNA reads TGTGCCAGCAGTTCCAGGGACAGGGACAATGAGCAGTTCTTC. The V gene is TRBV7-3, the J gene TRBJ2-1, with TRBD1 identical over 9 bases. The CDR3 is 14 residues long. V lost 6 bases and J lost 5; bases outside the gene matches: 5. Looked up from germline, CDR1 is SGHTA and CDR2 is FQGTGA.